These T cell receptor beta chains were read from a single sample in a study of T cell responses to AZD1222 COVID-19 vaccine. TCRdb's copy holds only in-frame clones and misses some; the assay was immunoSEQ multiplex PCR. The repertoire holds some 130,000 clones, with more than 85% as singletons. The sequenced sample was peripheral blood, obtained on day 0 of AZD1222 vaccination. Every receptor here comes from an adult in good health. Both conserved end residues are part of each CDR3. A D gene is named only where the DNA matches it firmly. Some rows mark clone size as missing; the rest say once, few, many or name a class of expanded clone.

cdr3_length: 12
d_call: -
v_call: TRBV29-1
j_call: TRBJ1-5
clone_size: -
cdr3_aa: CSVESDGQPQHF
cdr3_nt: TGCAGCGTTGAATCGGACGGGCAGCCCCAGCATTTT

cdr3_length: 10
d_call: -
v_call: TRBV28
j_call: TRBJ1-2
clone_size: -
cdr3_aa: CATSEGGYTF
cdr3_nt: TGTGCCACCTCCGAGGGAGGCTACACCTTC

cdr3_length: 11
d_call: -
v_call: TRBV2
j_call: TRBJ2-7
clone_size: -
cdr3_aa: CASSSQYEQYF
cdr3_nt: TGTGCCAGCAGCTCCCAGTACGAGCAGTACTTC

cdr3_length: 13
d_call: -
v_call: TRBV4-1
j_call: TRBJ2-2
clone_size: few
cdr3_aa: CACRDIGAGELFF
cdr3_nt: TGCGCCTGCCGGGACATAGGAGCCGGGGAGCTGTTTTTT

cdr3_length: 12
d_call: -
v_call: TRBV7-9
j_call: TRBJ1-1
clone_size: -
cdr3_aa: CASSLGEGWAFF
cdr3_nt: TGTGCCAGCAGCTTAGGGGAGGGTTGGGCTTTCTTT

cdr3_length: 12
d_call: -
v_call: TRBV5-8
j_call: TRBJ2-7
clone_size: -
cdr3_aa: CASSSTFYEQYF
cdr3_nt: TGTGCCAGCAGCTCGACGTTCTACGAGCAGTACTTC

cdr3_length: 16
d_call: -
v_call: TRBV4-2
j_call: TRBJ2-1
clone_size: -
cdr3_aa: CASSQEFTATYNEQFF
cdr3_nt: TGTGCCAGCAGCCAGGAGTTTACTGCCACCTACAATGAGCAGTTCTTC

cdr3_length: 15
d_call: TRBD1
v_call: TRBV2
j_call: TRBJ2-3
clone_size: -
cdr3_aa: CASSGDRGVKDTQYF
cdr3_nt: TGTGCCAGCAGTGGGGACAGGGGGGTTAAAGATACGCAGTATTTT

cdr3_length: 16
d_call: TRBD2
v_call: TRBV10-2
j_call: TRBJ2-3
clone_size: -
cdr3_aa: CASRTTSGGRPDTQYF
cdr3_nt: TGCGCCAGCAGAACCACTAGCGGGGGTCGGCCAGATACGCAGTATTTT

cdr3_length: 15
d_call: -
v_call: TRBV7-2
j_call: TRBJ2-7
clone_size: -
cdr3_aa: CASSPALSYTYEQYF
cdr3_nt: TGTGCCAGCAGCCCGGCCCTGAGCTATACATACGAGCAGTACTTC

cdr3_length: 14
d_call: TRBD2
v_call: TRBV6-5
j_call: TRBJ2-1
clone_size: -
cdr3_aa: CASARLAGTNEQFF
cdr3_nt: TGTGCCAGCGCAAGACTAGCGGGGACCAATGAGCAGTTCTTC

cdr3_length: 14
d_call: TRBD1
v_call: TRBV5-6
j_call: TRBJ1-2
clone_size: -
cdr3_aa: CASSLGTGVNGYTF
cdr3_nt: TGTGCCAGCAGCTTGGGAACAGGGGTAAATGGCTACACCTTC

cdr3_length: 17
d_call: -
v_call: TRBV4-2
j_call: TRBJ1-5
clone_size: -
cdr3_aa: CASSQEVSGISNQPQHF
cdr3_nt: TGTGCCAGCAGCCAAGAGGTTTCGGGTATCAGCAATCAGCCCCAGCATTTT

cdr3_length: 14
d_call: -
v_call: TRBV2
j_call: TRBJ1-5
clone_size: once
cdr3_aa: CASSEGARPQPQHF
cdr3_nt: TGTGCCAGCAGTGAAGGGGCTAGACCGCAGCCCCAGCATTTT

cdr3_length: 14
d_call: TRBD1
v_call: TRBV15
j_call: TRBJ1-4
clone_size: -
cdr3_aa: CATSRVRGREKLFF
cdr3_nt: TGTGCCACCAGCAGAGTTAGGGGGCGTGAAAAACTGTTTTTT

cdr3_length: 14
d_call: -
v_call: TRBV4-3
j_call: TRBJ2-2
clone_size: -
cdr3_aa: CASSHVERGGELFF
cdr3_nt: TGCGCCAGCAGCCATGTGGAGAGGGGCGGGGAGCTGTTTTTT

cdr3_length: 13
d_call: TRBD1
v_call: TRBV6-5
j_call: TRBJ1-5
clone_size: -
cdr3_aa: CASRTGNNQPQHF
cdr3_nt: TGTGCCAGTCGGACAGGGAACAATCAGCCCCAGCATTTT

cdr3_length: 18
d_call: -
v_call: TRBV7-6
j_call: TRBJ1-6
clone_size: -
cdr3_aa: CASSLYPPPVGENSPLHF
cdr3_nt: TGTGCCAGCAGCTTATACCCCCCCCCGGTGGGGGAGAATTCACCCCTCCACTTT

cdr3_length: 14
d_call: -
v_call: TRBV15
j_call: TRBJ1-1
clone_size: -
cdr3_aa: CATSRELRDTEAFF
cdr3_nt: TGTGCCACCAGCAGGGAGCTGCGGGACACTGAAGCTTTCTTT

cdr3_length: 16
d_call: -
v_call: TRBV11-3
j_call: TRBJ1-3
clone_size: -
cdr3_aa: CASSLMDTSTGNTIYF
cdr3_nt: TGTGCCAGCAGCTTAATGGACACGTCCACTGGAAACACCATATATTTT

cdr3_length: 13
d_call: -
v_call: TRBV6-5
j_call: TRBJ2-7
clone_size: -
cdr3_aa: CASSYASPYEQYF
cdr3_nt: TGTGCCAGCAGTTACGCTAGCCCCTACGAGCAGTACTTC

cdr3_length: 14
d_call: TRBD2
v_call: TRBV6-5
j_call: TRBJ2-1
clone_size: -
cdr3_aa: CASRPGLEHNEQFF
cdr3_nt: TGTGCCAGCAGGCCGGGACTAGAACACAATGAGCAGTTCTTC

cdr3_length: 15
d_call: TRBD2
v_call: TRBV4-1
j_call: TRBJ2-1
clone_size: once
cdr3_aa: CASSQVAGGINEQFF
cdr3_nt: TGCGCCAGCAGCCAAGTTGCGGGGGGGATCAATGAGCAGTTCTTC

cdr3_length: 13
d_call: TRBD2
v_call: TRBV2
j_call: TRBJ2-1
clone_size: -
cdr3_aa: CASSGYGGMEQFF
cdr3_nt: TGTGCCAGCAGTGGTTACGGGGGGATGGAGCAGTTCTTC

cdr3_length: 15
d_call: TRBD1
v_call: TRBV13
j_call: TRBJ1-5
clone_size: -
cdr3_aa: CASSFRDRINQPQHF
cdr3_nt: TGTGCCAGCAGCTTCCGGGACAGGATCAATCAGCCCCAGCATTTT

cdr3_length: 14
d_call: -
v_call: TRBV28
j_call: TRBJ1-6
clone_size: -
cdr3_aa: CASSPVLDNSPLHF
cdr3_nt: TGTGCCAGCAGCCCGGTTTTGGATAATTCACCCCTCCACTTT

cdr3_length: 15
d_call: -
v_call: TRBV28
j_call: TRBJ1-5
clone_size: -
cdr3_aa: CASSWGSGSNQPQHF
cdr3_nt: TGTGCCAGCAGCTGGGGGTCAGGAAGCAATCAGCCCCAGCATTTT

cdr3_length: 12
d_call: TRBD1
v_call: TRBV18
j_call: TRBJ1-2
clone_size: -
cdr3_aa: CASALTGTSYTF
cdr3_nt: TGTGCCAGCGCGCTGACAGGGACAAGCTACACCTTC

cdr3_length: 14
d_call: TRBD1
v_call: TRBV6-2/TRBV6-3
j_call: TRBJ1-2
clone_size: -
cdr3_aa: CASSPGTANYGYTF
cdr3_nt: TGTGCCAGCAGTCCCGGGACAGCGAACTATGGCTACACCTTC

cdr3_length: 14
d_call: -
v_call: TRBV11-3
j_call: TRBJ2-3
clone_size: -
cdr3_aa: CASRRGTNTDTQYF
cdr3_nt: TGTGCCAGCCGAAGGGGCACAAATACAGATACGCAGTATTTT

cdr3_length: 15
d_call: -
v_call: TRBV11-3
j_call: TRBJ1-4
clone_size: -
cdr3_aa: CASSLGGRGNEKLFF
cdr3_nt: TGTGCCAGCAGCTTAGGAGGCAGGGGTAATGAAAAACTGTTTTTT

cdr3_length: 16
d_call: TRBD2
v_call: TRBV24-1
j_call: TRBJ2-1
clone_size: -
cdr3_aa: CATSDFGGRAHNEQFF
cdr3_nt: TGTGCCACCAGTGATTTCGGCGGGAGGGCCCACAATGAGCAGTTCTTC

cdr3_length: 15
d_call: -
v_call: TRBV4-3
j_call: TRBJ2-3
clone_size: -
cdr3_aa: CASSQHEQDPDTQYF
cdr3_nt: TGCGCCAGCAGCCAACACGAGCAGGATCCAGATACGCAGTATTTT

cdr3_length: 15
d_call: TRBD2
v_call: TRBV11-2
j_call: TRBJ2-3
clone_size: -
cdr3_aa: CASSFRTSGPDTQYF
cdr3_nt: TGTGCCAGCAGCTTTAGGACTAGCGGTCCAGATACGCAGTATTTT

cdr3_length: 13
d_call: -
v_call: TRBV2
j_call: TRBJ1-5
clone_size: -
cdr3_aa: CASSNGIYQPQHF
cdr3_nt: TGTGCCAGCAGTAATGGGATCTATCAGCCCCAGCATTTT

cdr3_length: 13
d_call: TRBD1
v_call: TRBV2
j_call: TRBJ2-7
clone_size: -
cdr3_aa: CASSRDRNYEQYF
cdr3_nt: TGTGCCAGCTCTCGGGACAGGAACTACGAGCAGTACTTC

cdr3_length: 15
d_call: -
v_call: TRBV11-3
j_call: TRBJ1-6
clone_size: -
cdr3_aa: CASSLSGPDNSPLHF
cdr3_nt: TGTGCCAGCAGCTTGTCGGGGCCCGATAATTCACCCCTCCACTTT

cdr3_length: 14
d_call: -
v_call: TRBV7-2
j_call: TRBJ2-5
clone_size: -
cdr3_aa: CASSIRPTQETQYF
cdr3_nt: TGTGCCAGCAGCATAAGACCGACCCAAGAGACCCAGTACTTC

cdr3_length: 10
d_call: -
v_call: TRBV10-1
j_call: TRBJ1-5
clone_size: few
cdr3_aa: CASWNQPQHF
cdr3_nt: TGCGCCAGCTGGAATCAGCCCCAGCATTTT

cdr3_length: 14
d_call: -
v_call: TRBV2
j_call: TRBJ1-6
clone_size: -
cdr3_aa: CASTLSGGRSPLHF
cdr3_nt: TGTGCCAGCACCCTCAGCGGGGGGCGCTCACCCCTCCACTTT

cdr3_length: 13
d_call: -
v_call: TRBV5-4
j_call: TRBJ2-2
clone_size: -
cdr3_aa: CASSFALTGELFF
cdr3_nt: TGTGCCAGCAGCTTCGCCCTGACCGGGGAGCTGTTTTTT

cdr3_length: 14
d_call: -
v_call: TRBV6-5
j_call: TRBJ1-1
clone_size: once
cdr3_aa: CASSYGGRATEAFF
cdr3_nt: TGTGCCAGCAGCTACGGGGGGCGGGCCACTGAAGCTTTCTTT

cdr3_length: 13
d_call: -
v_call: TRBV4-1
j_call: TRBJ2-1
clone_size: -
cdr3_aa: CASSQFLVGEQFF
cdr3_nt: TGCGCCAGCAGCCAGTTTCTAGTAGGTGAGCAGTTCTTC

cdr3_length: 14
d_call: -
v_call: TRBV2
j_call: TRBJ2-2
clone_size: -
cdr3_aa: CASRLNWGDGELFF
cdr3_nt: TGTGCCAGCCGTTTAAATTGGGGGGACGGGGAGCTGTTTTTT

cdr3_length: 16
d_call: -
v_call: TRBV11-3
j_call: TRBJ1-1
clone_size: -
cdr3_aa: CASSLGLGLMNTEAFF
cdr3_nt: TGTGCCAGCAGCTTAGGGTTGGGGTTGATGAACACTGAAGCTTTCTTT

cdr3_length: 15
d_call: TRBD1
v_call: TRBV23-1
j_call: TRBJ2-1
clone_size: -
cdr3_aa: CASSLPGQGNNEQFF
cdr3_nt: TGCGCCAGCAGTCTCCCGGGACAGGGTAACAATGAGCAGTTCTTC

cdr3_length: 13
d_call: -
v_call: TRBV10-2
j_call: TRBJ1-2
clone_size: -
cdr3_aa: CASSPGTAYGYTF
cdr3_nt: TGCGCCAGCAGTCCTGGGACGGCGTATGGCTACACCTTC

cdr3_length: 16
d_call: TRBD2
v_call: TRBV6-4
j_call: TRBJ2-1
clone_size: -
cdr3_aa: CASSRLAGASYNEQFF
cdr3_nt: TGTGCCAGCAGTAGACTAGCGGGAGCCTCCTACAATGAGCAGTTCTTC

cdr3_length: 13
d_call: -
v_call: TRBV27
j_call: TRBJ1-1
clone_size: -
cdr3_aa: CASRLGLNTEAFF
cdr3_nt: TGTGCCAGCAGGTTGGGGTTGAACACTGAAGCTTTCTTT

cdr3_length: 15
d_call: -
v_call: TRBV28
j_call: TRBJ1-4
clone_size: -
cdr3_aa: CASSPYRDPDEKLFF
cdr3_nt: TGTGCCAGCAGCCCATACAGGGATCCCGATGAAAAACTGTTTTTT

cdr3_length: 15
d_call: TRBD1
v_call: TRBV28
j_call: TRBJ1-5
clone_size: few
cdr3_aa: CATSQGGNSNQPQHF
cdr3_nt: TGTGCCACTTCCCAGGGGGGGAATAGCAATCAGCCCCAGCATTTT

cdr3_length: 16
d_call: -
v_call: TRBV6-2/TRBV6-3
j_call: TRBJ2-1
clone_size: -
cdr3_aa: CASSNDLGYSYNEQFF
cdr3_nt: TGTGCCAGCAGTAATGATCTAGGGTACTCCTACAATGAGCAGTTCTTC

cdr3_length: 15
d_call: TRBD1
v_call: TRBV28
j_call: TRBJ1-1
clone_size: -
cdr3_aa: CASSLLGGSDTEAFF
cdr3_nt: TGTGCCAGCAGTTTACTAGGGGGCTCGGACACTGAAGCTTTCTTT

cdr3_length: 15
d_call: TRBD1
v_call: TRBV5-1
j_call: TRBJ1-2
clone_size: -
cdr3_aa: CASSLALGQVYGYTF
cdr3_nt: TGCGCCAGCAGCTTGGCCTTGGGACAGGTCTATGGCTACACCTTC

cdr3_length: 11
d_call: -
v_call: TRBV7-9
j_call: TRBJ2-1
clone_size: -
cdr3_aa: CASSLPNEQFF
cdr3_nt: TGTGCCAGCAGCTTACCCAATGAGCAGTTCTTC

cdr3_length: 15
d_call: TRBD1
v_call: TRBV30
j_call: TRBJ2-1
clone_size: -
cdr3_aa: CAWSRRDRGPNEQFF
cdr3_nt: TGTGCCTGGAGTAGGAGGGACAGGGGGCCGAATGAGCAGTTCTTC

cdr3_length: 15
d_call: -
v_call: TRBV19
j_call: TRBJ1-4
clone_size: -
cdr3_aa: CASSMLGSANEKLFF
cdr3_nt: TGTGCCAGTAGTATGTTGGGGTCGGCTAATGAAAAACTGTTTTTT